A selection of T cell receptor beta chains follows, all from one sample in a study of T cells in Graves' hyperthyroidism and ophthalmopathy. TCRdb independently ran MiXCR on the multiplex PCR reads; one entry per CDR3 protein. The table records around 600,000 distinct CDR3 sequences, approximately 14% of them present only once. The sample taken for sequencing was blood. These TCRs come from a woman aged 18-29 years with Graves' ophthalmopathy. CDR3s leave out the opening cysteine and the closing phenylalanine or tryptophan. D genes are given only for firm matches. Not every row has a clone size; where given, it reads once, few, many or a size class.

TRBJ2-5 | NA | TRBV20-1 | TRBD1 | SARDYQTGVRETQY
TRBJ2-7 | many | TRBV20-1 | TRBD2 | SVWEGFYEQY
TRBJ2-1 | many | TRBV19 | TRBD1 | ASSYGQGQFYNEQF
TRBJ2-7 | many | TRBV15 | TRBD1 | ATSTRTGGIDEQY
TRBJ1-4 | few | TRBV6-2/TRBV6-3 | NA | ASSYPSETPATNEKLF
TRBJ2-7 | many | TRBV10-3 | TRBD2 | AIRGGSSYEQY
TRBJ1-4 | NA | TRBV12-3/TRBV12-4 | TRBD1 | ASSPDRGATNEKLF
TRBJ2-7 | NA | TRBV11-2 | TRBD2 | ASSLGGFRSYEQY
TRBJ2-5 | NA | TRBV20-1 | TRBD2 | SARTSGRQETQY
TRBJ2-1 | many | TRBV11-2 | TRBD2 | ASFGTSGRYNEQF
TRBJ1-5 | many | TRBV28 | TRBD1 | ASSTYPGQWPDGNQPQH
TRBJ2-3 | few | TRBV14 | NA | ASSPGDHTDTQY
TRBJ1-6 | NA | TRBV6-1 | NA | AIRWTASSYNSPLH
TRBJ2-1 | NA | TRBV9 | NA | ASSVGYHGHNEQF
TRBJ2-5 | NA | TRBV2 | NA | ASRLEAQY
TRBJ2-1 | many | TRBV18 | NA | ASSPRVGNEQF
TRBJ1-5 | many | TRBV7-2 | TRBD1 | ASSSTGEQPQH
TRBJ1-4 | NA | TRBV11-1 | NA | ASGGAAATNEKLF
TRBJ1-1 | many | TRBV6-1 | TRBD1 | ASSSGQGNTEAF
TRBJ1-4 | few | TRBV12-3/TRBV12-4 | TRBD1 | ASSSAVGQGDQKLF
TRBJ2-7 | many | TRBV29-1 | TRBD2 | SARPGRESHEQY
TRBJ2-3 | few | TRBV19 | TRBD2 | ASSIGGRDTQY
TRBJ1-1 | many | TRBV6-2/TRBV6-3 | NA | ASSIFGQDTEAF
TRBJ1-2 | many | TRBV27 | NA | ASSSDSTGGYT
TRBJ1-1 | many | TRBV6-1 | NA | ASSVQGEVAEAF
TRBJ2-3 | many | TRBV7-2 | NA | ASSLGEFTQY
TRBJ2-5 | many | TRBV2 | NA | ASSEGQETQY
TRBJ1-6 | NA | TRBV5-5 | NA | ASSVGHYNSPLH
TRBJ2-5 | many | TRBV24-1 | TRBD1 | ATSPGQGRETQY
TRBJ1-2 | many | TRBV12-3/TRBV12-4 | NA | ASSWDAYGYT
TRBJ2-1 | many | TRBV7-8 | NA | ASSLRSRAPRGYNEQF
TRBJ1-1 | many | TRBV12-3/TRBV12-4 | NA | ASSFRDGTEAF
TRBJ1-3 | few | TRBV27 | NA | ASSLSLQTVASGNTIY
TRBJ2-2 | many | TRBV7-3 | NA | ASSEQPGFRELF
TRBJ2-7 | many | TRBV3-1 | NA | ASSRKVGINYEQY
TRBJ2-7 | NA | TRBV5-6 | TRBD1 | ASSLRDRVSGQY
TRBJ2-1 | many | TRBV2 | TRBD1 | ASSAGGYNEQF
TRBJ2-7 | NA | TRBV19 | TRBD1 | ASSIRDRAKGEQY
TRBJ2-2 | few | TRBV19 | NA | ATDAGFYTGELF
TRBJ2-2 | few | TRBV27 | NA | ASRGTPRRNTGELF
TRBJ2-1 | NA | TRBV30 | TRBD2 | AWATRGRGNEQF
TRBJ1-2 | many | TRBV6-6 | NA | ASSYSIGGADGYT
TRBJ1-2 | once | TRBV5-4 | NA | ASSFDPGGLRENGYT
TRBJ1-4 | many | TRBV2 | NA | ASGISPGPNEKLF
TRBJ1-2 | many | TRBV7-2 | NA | ASSPQPSATGGYT
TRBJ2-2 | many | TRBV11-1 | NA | ASSLDSGELF
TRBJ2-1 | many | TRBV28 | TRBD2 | ASSLSSGSKYNEQF
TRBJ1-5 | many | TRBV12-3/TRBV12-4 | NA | ASSLVQTLGSNQPQH
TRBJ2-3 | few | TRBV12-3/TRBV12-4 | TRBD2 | ASSPDRTSGPDTQY
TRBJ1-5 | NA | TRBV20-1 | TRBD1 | SARNDRGYSNQPQH
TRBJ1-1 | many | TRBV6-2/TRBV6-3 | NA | ASSYGRVENTEAF
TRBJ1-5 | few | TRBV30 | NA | AWSWGVSNQPQH